Listed below are T cell receptor beta chains from one sample, sequenced in a study of shared clonotypes between healthy human individuals. Assay: immunoSEQ multiplex PCR; the TCRdb copy retains only in-frame clones and omits some. The table shows some 1 million clones, with about 75% occurring only once. Sequenced: memory CD4+ T cells sorted from blood. The receptors originated from a young man in good health. The CDR3 runs from the conserved cysteine through the conserved F or W. The D gene is left open where the match is weak. Expanded clones get a size class; other rows say once, few or many, or leave the size out.

clone_size j_call v_call d_call cdr3_nt cdr3_aa
- TRBJ2-1 TRBV7-9 TRBD2 TGTGCCAGCAGCCCCGGGACTAGCGAAAGCTCCTACAATGAGCAGTTCTTC CASSPGTSESSYNEQFF
- TRBJ2-1 TRBV28 TRBD2 TGTGCCAGCAGTTCCATCGGGGGAGGGGTGGATGAGCAGTTCTTC CASSSIGGGVDEQFF
- TRBJ1-2 TRBV1 - TGCACCAGCAGTCGGCATAGTGTGCGAAAGACCTATGGCTACACCTTC CTSSRHSVRKTYGYTF
- TRBJ1-1 TRBV6-1 - TGTGCCAGCAGTGAAGGAATCTGGCTTAACACTGAAGCTTTCTTT CASSEGIWLNTEAFF
- TRBJ2-5 TRBV6-1 TRBD2 TGTGCCAGCAGAACGGGACTAGCGGGGTTCGTGCACTTC CASRTGLAGFVHF
- TRBJ2-3 TRBV19 - TGTGCCAGTAGTACCCAGGGGACAGATACGCAGTATTTT CASSTQGTDTQYF
- TRBJ2-3 TRBV12-5 - TGTGCTAGTGGTTTGGTCGGGGCAGATACGCAGTATTTT CASGLVGADTQYF
- TRBJ1-6 TRBV30 - TGTGCCTGGAGTGTTGGCAGGGGTAATTCACCCCTCCACTTT CAWSVGRGNSPLHF
- TRBJ2-1 TRBV6-6 TRBD1 TGTGCCAGCAGTGGGACAGGGAAGGGTGGGGAGCAGTTCTTC CASSGTGKGGEQFF
- TRBJ2-7 TRBV6-5 - TGTGCCAGCAGATCCCTAAGAGGGCGCGAGCAGTACTTC CASRSLRGREQYF
- TRBJ1-1 TRBV5-1 - TGCGCCAGCAGCTTGTCCAGGAACACTGAAGCTTTCTTT CASSLSRNTEAFF
- TRBJ1-1 TRBV29-1 - TGCAGCTTCCAGGGAGGAAACACTGAAGCTTTCTTT CSFQGGNTEAFF
- TRBJ1-6 TRBV30 - TGTGCCTGGAGTGACAGACGAAATTCACCCCTCCACTTT CAWSDRRNSPLHF
- TRBJ2-1 TRBV10-3 - TGTGCCATCAGCCGGGACCCCGACTCCTACAATGAGCAGTTCTTC CAISRDPDSYNEQFF
- TRBJ1-4 TRBV30 - TGTGCCTGGAGTGCTGGGTCCAGTTCTAGCTTTTCGGAAAAACTGTTTTTT CAWSAGSSSSFSEKLFF
- TRBJ2-1 TRBV6-5 TRBD1 TGTGCCAGCAGTCAAGGGACAGGGGTCGGCGATGAGCAGTTCTTC CASSQGTGVGDEQFF
- TRBJ2-2 TRBV30 - TGTGCCTGGAGTGTAAGGACCCCCACCGGGGAGCTGTTTTTT CAWSVRTPTGELFF
- TRBJ1-2 TRBV19 - TGTGCCAGTAGTATAGCGGCAGGGTGGGATGGCTACACCTTC CASSIAAGWDGYTF
- TRBJ2-1 TRBV7-8 TRBD2 TGTGCCAGCCGCGGGAGGGGCTCCTACAATGAGCAGTTCTTC CASRGRGSYNEQFF
few TRBJ2-5 TRBV4-1 - TGCGCCAGCAGCCAAGAGCAGTCACAAGAGACCCAGTACTTC CASSQEQSQETQYF
- TRBJ2-3 TRBV21-1 - TGTGCCAGCAGCTACCCCCCTCCGGGACTAGCGGGAGGCGAGAATACGCAGTATTTT CASSYPPPGLAGGENTQYF
few TRBJ1-4 TRBV5-1 - TGCGCCAGCAGCTTGGGAGGGGTACGGTCTCGTGAAAAACTGTTTTTT CASSLGGVRSREKLFF
- TRBJ2-3 TRBV5-4 - TGTGCCAGCAGCTCGATGGGGGGGCGGGCAGATACGCAGTATTTT CASSSMGGRADTQYF
once TRBJ2-3 TRBV30 TRBD2 TGTGCCTGGAGTGTTAAGACTAGCGGTACAGATACGCAGTATTTT CAWSVKTSGTDTQYF
few TRBJ2-1 TRBV18 TRBD1 TGTGCCAGCTCACCGGGACAGGGATTCGGAAATGAGCAGTTCTTC CASSPGQGFGNEQFF
- TRBJ1-1 TRBV5-1 - TGCGCCAGCAGTCCGGAGGGCCCCTCGACTGAAGCTTTCTTT CASSPEGPSTEAFF
once TRBJ2-7 TRBV11-1 - TGTGCCAGCAGCTTACAAGAGACCTACGAGCAGTACTTC CASSLQETYEQYF
few TRBJ2-7 TRBV29-1 - TGCAGCGTTGACTATGGCGGTTCGAAGTACGAGCAGTACTTC CSVDYGGSKYEQYF
- TRBJ2-2 TRBV7-9 TRBD1 TGTGCCAGCAGCCCAGACAGGGCATACGGCGGGGAGCTGTTTTTT CASSPDRAYGGELFF
- TRBJ1-1 TRBV30 - TGTGCCTGGAGTAGTCCGAGGGACACTGAAGCTTTCTTT CAWSSPRDTEAFF
- TRBJ1-2 TRBV6-1 - TGTGCCAGCAGTGGTCCGGGAGTAAGCGGCTACACCTTC CASSGPGVSGYTF
few TRBJ1-5 TRBV2 - TGTGCCAGCAGTGAAGAGGCAGATCAGCCCCAGCATTTT CASSEEADQPQHF
- TRBJ1-5 TRBV18 TRBD1 TGTGCCAGCTCACTGGACAGGGCCTCCCTTAAGCCCCAGCATTTT CASSLDRASLKPQHF
- TRBJ1-1 TRBV11-1 - TGTGCCAGCAGCTTAGGAACAGAGAACACTGAAGCTTTCTTT CASSLGTENTEAFF
- TRBJ2-3 TRBV19 - TGTGCCAGTAAAAGTCAACAACTGCGCACAGATACGCAGTATTTT CASKSQQLRTDTQYF
- TRBJ2-1 TRBV29-1 TRBD2 TGCAGCGTTGAACCAGCGGGAGGGCCGGGGTTGGCCTACAATGAGCAGTTCTTC CSVEPAGGPGLAYNEQFF
- TRBJ1-2 TRBV5-1 TRBD1 TGCGCCAGCAGCTTGATAATAGGGGGATGGACAGGGACCAACTATGGCTACACCTTC CASSLIIGGWTGTNYGYTF
- TRBJ1-4 TRBV29-1 TRBD1 TGCAGCGTGGGGACAGGGGGTAATGAAAAACTGTTTTTT CSVGTGGNEKLFF
few TRBJ1-6 TRBV6-1 - TGTGCCAGCAGGAGGGACACTAATTCACCCCTCCACTTT CASRRDTNSPLHF
few TRBJ1-5 TRBV10-2 - TGCGCCAGCAGTGACAGGGGATTGTTGCAGCCCCAGCATTTT CASSDRGLLQPQHF
- TRBJ1-1 TRBV5-6 - TGTGCCAGCAGCTTGGGAGGCCCTGAAGCTTTCTTT CASSLGGPEAFF
- TRBJ1-5 TRBV7-2 TRBD1 TGTGCCAGCAGACCGACAGGGAGTCAGCCCCAGCATTTT CASRPTGSQPQHF
- TRBJ1-5 TRBV19 TRBD1 TGTGCCAGTAGTATTCTTCCCGACAGGGCGGGTCAGCCCCAGCATTTT CASSILPDRAGQPQHF
- TRBJ1-1 TRBV7-8 - TGTGCCAGCAGCGTCCGGGACATGGGAAACACTGAAGCTTTCTTT CASSVRDMGNTEAFF
- TRBJ2-4 TRBV19 - TGTGCCAGTAGTATAGGACAGAAACGGGACATTCAGTACTTC CASSIGQKRDIQYF
once TRBJ2-1 TRBV6-5 - TGTGCCAGCAGTTCGGCGGACAATGAGCAGTTCTTC CASSSADNEQFF
- TRBJ1-6 TRBV11-2 - TGTGCCAGCAGCTCGAAGTGGGGGGGAAGTTCACCCCTCCACTTT CASSSKWGGSSPLHF
- TRBJ2-3 TRBV5-1 - TGCGCCAGCAGCTTCCGGGGGCTCTCGACAGATACGCAGTATTTT CASSFRGLSTDTQYF
- TRBJ1-1 TRBV9 - TGTGCCAGCAGCGCCAATCGACATCTCACTGAAGCTTTCTTT CASSANRHLTEAFF
- TRBJ2-5 TRBV5-4 - TGTGCCAGCACGGTACAGGGTATAACGGAGACCCAGTACTTC CASTVQGITETQYF
- TRBJ2-7 TRBV5-6 TRBD2 TGTGCCAGCAGTCCGACTTTAGCGGGAGGAACCCACGAGCAGTACTTC CASSPTLAGGTHEQYF
few TRBJ2-7 TRBV11-2 TRBD2 TGTGCCAGCAGCCCGTGGGTCTTAGCGGGGGGTACCTACGAGCAGTACTTC CASSPWVLAGGTYEQYF
- TRBJ2-5 TRBV7-7 TRBD2 TGTGCTAGCAGCCCGCGCCTTAGCGGGAGGACCCAAGAGACCCAGTACTTC CASSPRLSGRTQETQYF
- TRBJ1-6 TRBV27 - TGTGCCAGCAGTTTCCGGATCTCGAATTCACCCCTCCACTTT CASSFRISNSPLHF
- TRBJ2-1 TRBV5-1 - TGCGCCAGCAGCTTGGAAAGTCTCAGCTCCTACAATGAGCAGTTCTTC CASSLESLSSYNEQFF